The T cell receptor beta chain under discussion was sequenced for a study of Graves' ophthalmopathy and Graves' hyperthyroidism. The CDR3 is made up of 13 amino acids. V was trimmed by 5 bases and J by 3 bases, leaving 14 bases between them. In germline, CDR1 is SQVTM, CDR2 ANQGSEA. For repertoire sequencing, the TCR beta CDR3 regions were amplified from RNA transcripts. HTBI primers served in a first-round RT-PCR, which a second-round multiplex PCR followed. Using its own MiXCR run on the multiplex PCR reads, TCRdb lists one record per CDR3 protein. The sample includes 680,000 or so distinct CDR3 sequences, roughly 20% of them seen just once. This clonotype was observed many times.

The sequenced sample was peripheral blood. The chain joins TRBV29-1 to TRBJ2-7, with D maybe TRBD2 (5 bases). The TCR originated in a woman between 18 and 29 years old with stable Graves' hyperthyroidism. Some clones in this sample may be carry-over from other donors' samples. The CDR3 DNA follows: TGCAGCGTTACAGAACTAGGCCTCTACGAGCAGTACTTC. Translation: CSVTELGLYEQYF.